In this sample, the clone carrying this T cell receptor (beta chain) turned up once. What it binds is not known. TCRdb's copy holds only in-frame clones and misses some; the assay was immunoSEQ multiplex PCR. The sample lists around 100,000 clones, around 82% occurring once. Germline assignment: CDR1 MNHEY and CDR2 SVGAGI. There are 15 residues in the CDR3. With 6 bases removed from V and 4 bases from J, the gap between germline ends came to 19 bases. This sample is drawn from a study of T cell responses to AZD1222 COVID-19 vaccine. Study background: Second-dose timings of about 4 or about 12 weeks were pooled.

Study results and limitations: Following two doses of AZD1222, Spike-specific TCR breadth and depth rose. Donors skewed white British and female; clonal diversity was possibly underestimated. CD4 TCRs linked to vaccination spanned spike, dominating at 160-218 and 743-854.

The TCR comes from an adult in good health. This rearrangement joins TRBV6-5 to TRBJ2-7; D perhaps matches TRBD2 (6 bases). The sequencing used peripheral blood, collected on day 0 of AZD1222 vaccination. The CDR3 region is CASSQGGLAPYEQYF. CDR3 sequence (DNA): TGTGCCAGCAGCCAAGGTGGCCTAGCGCCTTACGAGCAGTACTTC.